This T cell receptor (beta chain) was sequenced for a study of radiation and T cells in renal cell carcinoma. Study-wide points: No pretreatment tumor biopsies were available for baseline clonotypes.

Germline V gene lookup returns CDR1 SGHRS and CDR2 YFSETQ. The trim removed 4 bases at V and 5 bases at J, leaving 1 base unmatched. The CDR3 extends over 12 amino acids. Treatment in this sample: 15 Gy SBRT to primary tumor, nephrectomy 4 weeks later. The tumor was a clear cell renal cell carcinoma. The table came from immunoSEQ multiplex PCR; TCRdb's copy has only in-frame clones and leaves some out. The data hold about 19,000 clones, with 55% to 65% observed a single time. About this clone: Antigen: not known.

Sample: tumor tissue, taken from a patient whose treatment included radiotherapy and nephrectomy. The V call is TRBV5-1, the J call TRBJ2-5; 8 positions match TRBD2. The sequence derives from a woman between 70 and 85 years old with renal cell carcinoma. The chain's CDR3 is CASSRGGETQYF. CDR3 bases: TGCGCCAGCAGCCGGGGGGGTGAGACCCAGTACTTC.